Below, 25 T cell receptor beta chains from the same sample are listed, as sequenced in a study of molecular identifiers for immune sequencing clone quantification. Each CDR3 protein is one row after TCRdb ran MiXCR on the PCR reads. The table records about 40,000 distinct CDR3 sequences, approximately 17% of them present only once. Specimen: naive CD8+ T cells from blood, with Jurkat cell RNA spiked in. Subset of the sample: FACS-sorted CD8+CD4-CCR7+CD45RA+ naive T cells. All receptors derive from a human donor in good health. Some libraries in this study had Jurkat cell RNA spiked in.

This clonotype was observed at least ten times. The chain couples TRBV7-8 to TRBJ1-2, with 9 bases matching TRBD1. From germline, CDR1 is SGHVS and CDR2 FQNEAQ. The CDR3 is made up of 15 amino acids. V trimming: 5 bases; J trimming: 4 bases; junction bases outside the gene matches: 8. The CDR3 DNA sequence: TGTGCCAGCAGCCTAGGGACAGGGTTAAGCTATGGCTACACCTTC. Encoded protein: CASSLGTGLSYGYTF.

This rearrangement joins TRBV4-3 to TRBJ2-4, with TRBD1 as a possible D gene (5 bases). The CDR3 is 13 amino acids. V dropped 1 base and J dropped 9 bases, with 10 bases sitting between them. In germline, CDR1 is LGHNA, CDR2 YSLEER. The CDR3 DNA sequence: TGCGCCAGCAGCCAAGGGCAGGGTGGCATTCAGTACTTC. Translated: CASSQGQGGIQYF.

This clonotype was detected many times. This chain connects TRBV7-6 to TRBJ2-3, with 12 bases that match TRBD1. CDR1 and CDR2 (germline): SGHVS, FNYEAQ. This CDR3 has 21 residues. J was trimmed by 4 bases and V by 2 bases; bases with no gene match: 19. Written as DNA, the CDR3 is TGTGCCAGCAGCTTAATTGACTCACCGGGACAGGGGGCCCACGAGGCAGATACGCAGTATTTT. This encodes CASSLIDSPGQGAHEADTQYF.

This clonotype was counted many times. The gene calls are TRBV20-1 and TRBJ2-1; TRBD2 agrees at 7 bases. With 3 bases clipped from V and 1 base from J, the junction kept 9 bases outside the gene matches. The germline V gene has CDR1 DFQATT and CDR2 SNEGSKA (reference sequence). This CDR3 contains 16 residues. CDR3 residues: CSARSLGGPSYNEQFF. As DNA, the CDR3 is TGCAGTGCTAGGTCATTGGGAGGGCCTTCCTACAATGAGCAGTTCTTC.

This clonotype was counted at least ten times. The chain employs TRBV7-8 and TRBJ1-2, with D tentatively TRBD1 (5 bases). V shed 1 base and J shed 5 bases, with 11 bases lying between them. The CDR3 has 14 residues. The germline V gene has CDR1 SGHVS and CDR2 FQNEAQ. DNA of the CDR3: TGTGCCAGCAGCTTAGACGCAGGGATATATGGCTACACCTTC. It is translated as CASSLDAGIYGYTF.

This clonotype was found many times. The chain links TRBV12-3 or TRBV12-4 to TRBJ2-7; D remains ambiguous. This CDR3 is 13 amino acids long. V lost 0 bases and J 5 bases, leaving 8 bases between the germline ends. CDR3: CASSLAGINEQYF. The DNA of the CDR3 is TGTGCCAGCAGTTTAGCAGGGATCAACGAGCAGTACTTC.

The chain links TRBV6-2 or TRBV6-3 to TRBJ2-1, with no clear D. This CDR3 region has 12 residues. The germline V and J ends were trimmed by 1 base and 9 bases, with 7 bases remaining between them. Per the germline V gene, CDR1 is MNHEY and CDR2 is SVGEGT. The CDR3 sequence: CASSYWPGEQFF. The CDR3 DNA reads TGTGCCAGCAGTTACTGGCCGGGTGAGCAGTTCTTC.

This clonotype was seen a few times. CDR3 nucleotide sequence: TGTGCCAGCAGTATACCCCTTGGACTAGCGGGAAACACAGATACGCAGTATTTT. Translating it yields CASSIPLGLAGNTDTQYF. The chain recombines TRBV2 with TRBJ2-3; TRBD2 matches at 12 bases. CDR1 is SNHLY, CDR2 FYNNEI, per germline. The CDR3 runs to 18 residues. The trim removed 5 bases at V and 2 bases at J, leaving 11 bases unmatched.

This clonotype was seen a few times. This chain connects TRBV13 to TRBJ1-1, with 9 bases lining up with TRBD1. Germline V gene data show CDR1 as PRHDT and CDR2 as FYEKMQ (reference sequence). The length of the CDR3 is 14 residues. Trimming removed 6 bases from V and 5 bases from J; junction bases left unmatched: 7. CDR3 protein: CASRDRGVRTEAFF. CDR3 nucleotide sequence: TGTGCCAGCAGGGACAGGGGAGTTCGAACTGAAGCTTTCTTT.

This clonotype has ten or more counts. The CDR3 sequence: CASSLRIGEQYF. CDR3 DNA sequence: TGTGCCAGCAGCTTAAGGATCGGAGAGCAGTACTTC. J is TRBJ2-7 and V is TRBV7-9; D not resolved. The length of the CDR3 is 12 residues. Germline V CDR1 and CDR2: SEHNR, FQNEAQ (reference sequence). V lost 2 bases to trimming and J lost 7 bases, with 9 bases between them. The full variable domain, rest sourced from reference TRBV7-9 and TRBJ2-7, is DTGVSQNPRHKITKRGQNVTFRCDPISEHNRLYWYRQTLGQGPEFLTYFQNEAQLEKSRLLSDRFSAERPKGSFSTLEIQRTEQGDSAMYLCASSLRIGEQYFGPGTRLTVT.

In its sample, this clonotype was seen many times. The J gene is TRBJ2-2, the V gene TRBV18; the D is unclear. From germline, CDR1 is KGHSH and CDR2 LQKENI. V was clipped by 7 bases and J by 3 bases, with 6 bases between them. This CDR3 is 12 amino acids long. CDR3 sequence reads: CASLLDTGELFF. In DNA form, the CDR3 reads TGTGCCAGCTTGCTTGACACCGGGGAGCTGTTTTTT.

V is TRBV28 and J is TRBJ1-4; unclear D gene. The germline V gene encodes CDR1 MDHEN and CDR2 SYDVKM. The CDR3 has 14 amino acids. V lost 7 bases and J lost 8, with 17 bases in between. The DNA for the CDR3 is TGTGCCAGCAATTTTCTCGAGGTTTCGGAAAAACTGTTTTTT. Its protein product is CASNFLEVSEKLFF.

The sample holds a few counts of this clonotype. This chain connects TRBV28 to TRBJ1-1; maybe TRBD1 (5 bases). The V end was cut by 5 bases, the J end by 5 bases, with 9 bases between. Germline assignment: CDR1 MDHEN and CDR2 SYDVKM. The CDR3 contains 12 residues. DNA of the CDR3: TGTGCCAGCAGTCGGGGACGTACTGAAGCTTTCTTT. It is translated as CASSRGRTEAFF.

V gene TRBV6-6 combines with J gene TRBJ2-4; 7 positions match TRBD1. The V and J ends lost 6 bases and 5 bases, in that order; junction bases with no gene match: 4. The CDR3 has 13 amino acids. The germline gives CDR1 MNHNY, CDR2 SVGAGI (reference sequence). CDR3 region: CASSQGQENIQYF. In DNA form, the CDR3 reads TGTGCCAGCAGCCAAGGACAGGAAAACATTCAGTACTTC.

Concerning this clonotype: Given a much more abundant clone one base away, this may be a read error. The V call is TRBV3-1, the J call TRBJ2-7; TRBD2 aligns across 10 bases. This CDR3 has 15 amino acids. Germline CDR1 reads LGHDT; CDR2 reads YNNKEL (reference sequence). The CDR3 loop reads CASSQASGSFYEPYF. As DNA, the CDR3 is TGTGCCAGCAGCCAAGCTAGCGGGAGTTTTTACGAGCCGTACTTC.

This clonotype occurred many times. The gene calls are TRBV5-1 and TRBJ2-7; D is uncertain. There are 13 residues in the CDR3. Germline CDR1 reads SGHRS; CDR2 reads YFSETQ. V lost 2 bases to trimming and J lost 3 bases, with 9 bases between them. CDR3 loop: CASSFPGYYEQYF. Here the CDR3 DNA reads TGCGCCAGCAGCTTTCCGGGTTACTACGAGCAGTACTTC.

The chain couples TRBV15 to TRBJ2-1; D gene ambiguous. This CDR3 contains 15 residues. V lost 0 bases, J lost 4 bases, and 10 bases lay in between. Germline lookup yields CDR1 LNHNV and CDR2 YYDKDF (reference sequence). The DNA for the CDR3 is TGTGCCACCAGCAGAGATCAAGGGTTATACAATGAGCAGTTCTTC. It codes for CATSRDQGLYNEQFF.

Ten or more counts support this clonotype. J is TRBJ2-5 and V is TRBV6-5; 7 nucleotides agree with TRBD1. The CDR3 contains 15 residues. Germline trimming cut 5 bases from V and 5 bases from J; bases unmatched to any gene: 11. In germline, CDR1 is MNHEY, CDR2 SVGAGI. The CDR3 sequence: CASSGYQGVIETQYF. The CDR3 region has the DNA TGTGCCAGCAGTGGTTATCAGGGGGTCATCGAGACCCAGTACTTC.

At least ten counts were recorded for this clonotype. The genes are TRBV4-3 and TRBJ2-4, with 7 bases matching TRBD2. The CDR3 spans 17 residues. V shed 4 bases, J shed 0 bases, and the junction held 9 bases outside the gene matches. The germline CDR1 and CDR2 sequences are LGHNA and YSLEER. The CDR3 coding sequence is TGCGCCAGCAGCCGCGGGTTCGGGGAGGGAGCCAAAAACATTCAGTACTTC. It codes for CASSRGFGEGAKNIQYF.

This clonotype has just a few counts. The J gene is TRBJ1-2, the V gene TRBV20-1; maybe TRBD1 (5 bases). This CDR3 contains 13 residues. From germline, CDR1 is DFQATT and CDR2 SNEGSKA (reference sequence). V lost 5 bases, J lost 13 bases, and 23 bases lay in between. The CDR3 region is CSAPDSEVYGGTF. CDR3 bases: TGCAGTGCTCCCGATTCAGAGGTCTATGGGGGCACCTTC.

V usage is TRBV7-9 and J usage is TRBJ1-1; 8 positions agree with TRBD1. Germline-derived CDR1 and CDR2 are SEHNR and FQNEAQ (reference sequence). The CDR3 contains 12 residues. Trimming cost V 8 bases and J 5 bases; bases outside gene matches: 4. Here the CDR3 reads CASGDRGTEAFF. The CDR3 region has the DNA TGTGCCAGCGGCGACAGGGGTACTGAAGCTTTCTTT.

This clonotype has a count of ten or more. The chain recombines TRBV20-1 with TRBJ2-1; 8 nucleotides match TRBD2. This CDR3 contains 16 residues. CDR1 is DFQATT, CDR2 SNEGSKA, per germline (reference sequence). The ends lost 4 bases at V and 6 bases at J; junction bases unmatched: 14. CDR3 DNA: TGCAGTGCTACGCCCCCAGAGCGGGAGCGACTCAATGAGCAGTTCTTC. Translated: CSATPPERERLNEQFF.

This clonotype appeared many times. The gene calls are TRBV12-3 or TRBV12-4 and TRBJ1-3; the D is unclear. This CDR3 has 14 amino acids. The V end lost 6 bases, the J end lost 0 bases, and 9 bases lay between the germline ends. CDR3 region: CASSAANSGNTIYF. The CDR3 DNA sequence: TGTGCCAGCAGCGCAGCGAACTCTGGAAACACCATATATTTT.

Many counts were recorded for this clonotype. The CDR3 DNA reads as TGTGCCAGCAGTAGACAATTCTACGAGCAGTACTTC. Protein sequence: CASSRQFYEQYF. The chain has TRBV12-3 or TRBV12-4 and TRBJ2-7; D is unclear. Trimming shortened V by 5 bases and J by 3 bases, and 8 bases separated the two germline ends. The CDR3 extends over 12 amino acids.

This clonotype was counted ten times or more. This rearrangement joins TRBV7-8 to TRBJ2-1; TRBD2 is a possible D gene (5 bases). The ends were cut back, 5 bases at V and 10 bases at J, with 18 bases in the middle. This CDR3 is built from 14 residues. CDR1 and CDR2 (germline): SGHVS, FQNEAQ. CDR3: CASSHGVGPWEQFF. CDR3 nucleotides: TGTGCCAGCAGCCACGGGGTTGGTCCCTGGGAGCAGTTCTTC.